A selection of T cell receptor beta chains follows, all from one sample in a study of T cells in narcolepsy. The repertoire was sequenced with immunoSEQ multiplex PCR; TCRdb's copy has only in-frame clones and lacks some. Here the sample spans 25,000 to 35,000 clones, 75% to 85% being singletons. Material for sequencing was memory (CD45RA-) CD4+ T cells from blood. The receptors come from a human donor in good health. CDR3s include the opening cysteine and the closing phenylalanine or tryptophan. Each record gives: clone size, D gene, V gene, J gene, CDR3 protein, CDR3 DNA. A D gene is named only where the DNA matches it firmly. The size of a clone is reported for some rows only, either as once, few or many, or as a class for expanded clones.

clone size: -
D gene: -
V gene: TRBV20-1
J gene: TRBJ2-5
CDR3 protein: CSAPQETQYF
CDR3 DNA: TGCAGTGCCCCCCAAGAGACCCAGTACTTC

clone size: -
D gene: TRBD2
V gene: TRBV7-2
J gene: TRBJ2-1
CDR3 protein: CASSPRLAGVREQFF
CDR3 DNA: TGTGCCAGCAGCCCGAGACTAGCGGGGGTCCGGGAGCAGTTCTTC

clone size: few
D gene: TRBD2
V gene: TRBV5-1
J gene: TRBJ2-1
CDR3 protein: CASSSGSRTSTEQFF
CDR3 DNA: TGCGCCAGCAGCTCCGGATCCCGGACTAGCACTGAGCAGTTCTTC

clone size: -
D gene: -
V gene: TRBV6-5
J gene: TRBJ1-5
CDR3 protein: CASSLSGQPQHF
CDR3 DNA: TGTGCCAGCAGTTTGTCAGGTCAGCCCCAGCATTTT

clone size: -
D gene: -
V gene: TRBV4-3
J gene: TRBJ1-2
CDR3 protein: CASSQREGLTYGYTF
CDR3 DNA: TGCGCCAGCAGCCAGAGGGAAGGTTTAACCTATGGCTACACCTTC

clone size: -
D gene: TRBD1
V gene: TRBV5-4
J gene: TRBJ2-1
CDR3 protein: CASSRDRDNEQFF
CDR3 DNA: TGTGCCAGCAGCAGGGACAGGGACAATGAGCAGTTCTTC

clone size: -
D gene: -
V gene: TRBV7-8
J gene: TRBJ2-5
CDR3 protein: CASSAGRSTLQETQYF
CDR3 DNA: TGTGCCAGCAGCGCAGGGAGATCTACCCTCCAAGAGACCCAGTACTTC

clone size: -
D gene: TRBD1
V gene: TRBV19
J gene: TRBJ1-1
CDR3 protein: CASYRGAPGDTEAFF
CDR3 DNA: TGTGCCAGTTACAGGGGAGCCCCCGGCGACACTGAAGCTTTCTTT

clone size: once
D gene: -
V gene: TRBV28
J gene: TRBJ1-2
CDR3 protein: CASSPPRWGYTF
CDR3 DNA: TGTGCCAGCTCCCCCCCGAGGTGGGGCTACACCTTC

clone size: -
D gene: TRBD2
V gene: TRBV19
J gene: TRBJ2-1
CDR3 protein: CASSIGTSGRAEFVWEQFF
CDR3 DNA: TGTGCCAGTAGCATCGGGACTAGCGGGAGGGCCGAGTTCGTATGGGAGCAGTTCTTC

clone size: -
D gene: -
V gene: TRBV10-3
J gene: TRBJ2-7
CDR3 protein: CAISESLLKSSYEQYF
CDR3 DNA: TGTGCCATCAGTGAGTCTTTGTTAAAGAGCTCCTACGAGCAGTACTTC

clone size: -
D gene: -
V gene: TRBV27
J gene: TRBJ2-7
CDR3 protein: CASSGGGQHIYEQYF
CDR3 DNA: TGTGCCAGCAGTGGAGGAGGTCAGCACATCTACGAGCAGTACTTC

clone size: -
D gene: -
V gene: TRBV6-5
J gene: TRBJ1-1
CDR3 protein: CASSLRAGGTEAFF
CDR3 DNA: TGTGCCAGCAGTTTGCGGGCTGGGGGCACTGAAGCTTTCTTT

clone size: -
D gene: TRBD1
V gene: TRBV6-6
J gene: TRBJ1-4
CDR3 protein: CASSYPGTGEKLFF
CDR3 DNA: TGTGCCAGCAGTTACCCGGGGACAGGGGAAAAACTGTTTTTT

clone size: -
D gene: -
V gene: TRBV10-3
J gene: TRBJ2-1
CDR3 protein: CAISEFSGYEQFF
CDR3 DNA: TGTGCCATCAGTGAGTTCTCGGGGTATGAGCAGTTCTTC

clone size: once
D gene: -
V gene: TRBV7-2
J gene: TRBJ2-7
CDR3 protein: CASTFKGDTYYEQYF
CDR3 DNA: TGTGCCAGCACCTTCAAAGGGGATACCTACTACGAGCAGTACTTC

clone size: -
D gene: TRBD2
V gene: TRBV5-1
J gene: TRBJ2-1
CDR3 protein: CASSLVGLAGGSNEQFF
CDR3 DNA: TGCGCCAGCAGCTTGGTGGGACTAGCGGGAGGCTCCAATGAGCAGTTCTTC